A selection of T cell receptor beta chains follows, all from one sample in a study of T cells in tumors after PD-1 blockade. Profiling relied on immunoSEQ multiplex PCR, and the TCRdb table lists in-frame clones only, not all of them. The sample lists roughly 48,000 clones, about 84% occurring once. The source material was PBMCs, sampled before anti-PD-1 treatment. Source of these receptors: a human donor with basal cell carcinoma. Each CDR3 is given with its conserved first and last residue. Each record gives: CDR3 protein, CDR3 DNA, clone size, J gene, D gene, V gene. D genes are given only for firm matches. Clone size is stated in some rows and not others, as once, few, many or a class when expanded.

CASSIGGREQETQYF,TGTGCCAGTAGTATAGGTGGTAGGGAACAAGAGACCCAGTACTTC,.,TRBJ2-5,.,TRBV19
CASSSRTGVSGANVLTF,TGTGCCAGCAGCTCGAGGACAGGGGTCTCTGGGGCCAACGTCCTGACTTTC,.,TRBJ2-6,TRBD1,TRBV7-2
CASSQVSSGGPLHNEQFF,TGTGCCAGCAGCCAAGTGAGTAGCGGGGGCCCTCTACACAATGAGCAGTTCTTC,.,TRBJ2-1,TRBD2,TRBV3-1/TRBV3-2
CASSSKQARDSYYNEQFF,TGTGCCAGCAGCTCAAAGCAGGCCCGGGACAGCTACTACAATGAGCAGTTCTTC,.,TRBJ2-1,TRBD1,TRBV7-2
CASSSGLAEPGDEQYF,TGTGCCAGCAGCTCGGGACTAGCGGAACCGGGGGACGAGCAGTACTTC,.,TRBJ2-7,TRBD2,TRBV5-6
CASSNLGQGTNEKLFF,TGTGCCAGCAGCAACCTTGGGCAGGGAACTAATGAAAAACTGTTTTTT,few,TRBJ1-4,.,TRBV5-6
CASSQGQGSDQPQHF,TGTGCCAGCAGCCAAGGGCAGGGTAGTGATCAGCCCCAGCATTTT,.,TRBJ1-5,.,TRBV4-2
CASTGTGGTRQPQHF,TGTGCCAGTACGGGGACAGGGGGTACGCGTCAGCCCCAGCATTTT,once,TRBJ1-5,TRBD1,TRBV19
CASSSTMATNEKLFF,TGTGCCAGCAGCTCCACGATGGCAACTAATGAAAAACTGTTTTTT,.,TRBJ1-4,.,TRBV5-4
CASSLGPTSGGTSTDTQYF,TGTGCCAGCAGCTTAGGTCCGACTAGCGGGGGGACTAGCACAGATACGCAGTATTTT,.,TRBJ2-3,TRBD2,TRBV7-2
CASSPDGNYGYTF,TGTGCCAGCAGCCCCGACGGTAACTATGGCTACACCTTC,.,TRBJ1-2,.,TRBV6-6
CASSGQMTWDEQFF,TGCGCCAGCAGTGGTCAGATGACTTGGGATGAGCAGTTCTTC,.,TRBJ2-1,.,TRBV5-1
CASSAGGGYEQYF,TGTGCCAGCAGTGCAGGGGGAGGTTACGAGCAGTACTTC,.,TRBJ2-7,.,TRBV2
CASSKGGLAGGETQYF,TGTGCCAGCAGCAAGGGCGGACTAGCGGGGGGAGAGACCCAGTACTTC,.,TRBJ2-5,TRBD2,TRBV11-3
CASSSEREEETQYF,TGTGCCAGCAGCTCCGAAAGGGAAGAAGAGACCCAGTACTTC,.,TRBJ2-5,.,TRBV7-2
CASSEFGTTYEQYF,TGTGCCAGCAGTGAATTCGGGACTACCTACGAGCAGTACTTC,few,TRBJ2-7,TRBD2,TRBV25-1
CASSLGGRVTGYGYTF,TGCGCCAGCAGCTTAGGCGGAAGGGTCACGGGCTATGGCTACACCTTC,.,TRBJ1-2,.,TRBV5-1
CASSLGAHSGNTIYF,TGTGCCAGCAGCCTCGGGGCTCACTCTGGAAACACCATATATTTT,.,TRBJ1-3,.,TRBV6-5
CSVGQVRSTEAFF,TGCAGCGTTGGGCAGGTGCGGAGCACTGAAGCTTTCTTT,.,TRBJ1-1,.,TRBV29-1
CASSSPLNRGSPYEQYF,TGTGCCAGCAGCTCGCCGTTGAACCGTGGGTCGCCCTACGAGCAGTACTTC,.,TRBJ2-7,.,TRBV12-1
CASSLGSREAGYTF,TGCGCCAGCAGCTTGGGGTCTAGGGAGGCAGGCTACACCTTC,.,TRBJ1-2,.,TRBV5-1
CASSLTGGNQPQHF,TGTGCCAGTAGTCTGACAGGGGGCAATCAGCCCCAGCATTTT,once,TRBJ1-5,TRBD1,TRBV19
CASSDFEGLNEQFF,TGTGCCAGCAGTGATTTTGAGGGGTTGAATGAGCAGTTCTTC,.,TRBJ2-1,.,TRBV6-1
CASSPSEGSNQPQHF,TGTGCCAGCTCCCCTAGCGAGGGAAGCAATCAGCCCCAGCATTTT,.,TRBJ1-5,.,TRBV18
CASSLSGQVATGELFF,TGCGCCAGCAGCTTATCGGGACAGGTGGCCACCGGGGAGCTGTTTTTT,.,TRBJ2-2,TRBD1,TRBV5-1
CASSFGATETQYF,TGTGCCAGCAGCTTCGGGGCCACGGAGACCCAGTACTTC,.,TRBJ2-5,.,TRBV7-9
CSAGADTQYF,TGCAGTGCAGGGGCGGATACGCAGTATTTT,.,TRBJ2-3,.,TRBV20-1
CASAPGRPYEQYF,TGTGCCAGCGCCCCAGGGCGTCCCTACGAGCAGTACTTC,.,TRBJ2-7,.,TRBV27
CASSVGNSNEKLFF,TGTGCCAGCAGCGTAGGAAATTCGAATGAAAAACTGTTTTTT,few,TRBJ1-4,.,TRBV9
CASSRGKFF,TGTGCCAGCAGCAGGGGAAAGTTCTTC,.,TRBJ2-1,.,TRBV21-1
CASSPGQGRGRGYTF,TGTGCCAGCAGTCCGGGACAGGGAAGGGGTCGCGGCTACACCTTC,.,TRBJ1-2,TRBD1,TRBV6-6
CASSQGTGNQPQHF,TGTGCCAGCAGCCAGGGGACAGGCAATCAGCCCCAGCATTTT,.,TRBJ1-5,TRBD1,TRBV3-1/TRBV3-2
CASSLTRAGPSTDTQYF,TGTGCCAGCAGCTTAACGCGAGCGGGGCCTAGCACAGATACGCAGTATTTT,.,TRBJ2-3,TRBD2,TRBV11-3
CASSSPPPSYTQYF,TGTGCCAGCAGCTCACCACCCCCGTCGTATACGCAGTATTTT,.,TRBJ2-3,.,TRBV7-2
CASAGQGKSNSPLHF,TGTGCCAGCGCTGGACAGGGCAAATCCAATTCACCCCTCCACTTT,.,TRBJ1-6,TRBD1,TRBV19
CATSRDTVSAEAFF,TGTGCCACCAGCAGAGATACGGTCAGCGCTGAAGCTTTCTTT,.,TRBJ1-1,.,TRBV15
CASSQDALTVNTEAFF,TGTGCCAGCAGCCAAGATGCACTGACAGTTAACACTGAAGCTTTCTTT,.,TRBJ1-1,.,TRBV3-1/TRBV3-2
CASSLGSGGLGETQYF,TGTGCCAGCAGTTTGGGTAGCGGGGGCCTGGGGGAGACCCAGTACTTC,.,TRBJ2-5,TRBD2,TRBV27
CASSPLGGEQFF,TGTGCCAGCAGCCCCCTCGGTGGTGAGCAGTTCTTC,once,TRBJ2-1,.,TRBV3-1/TRBV3-2
CASSSGPSSYNEQFF,TGTGCCAGTAGTTCGGGGCCGAGCTCCTACAATGAGCAGTTCTTC,.,TRBJ2-1,.,TRBV19
CASSIWDGSSYEQYF,TGTGCCAGTAGTATTTGGGACGGAAGCTCCTACGAGCAGTACTTC,.,TRBJ2-7,.,TRBV19
CSAPYNEKLFF,TGCAGTGCTCCCTATAATGAAAAACTGTTTTTT,.,TRBJ1-4,.,TRBV20-1
CASISKRGTDTQYF,TGTGCCAGCATTAGTAAGCGGGGCACAGATACGCAGTATTTT,.,TRBJ2-3,.,TRBV2
CASSFSDPIQGGAGELFF,TGTGCCAGCAGTTTCTCGGACCCGATACAGGGAGGCGCCGGGGAGCTGTTTTTT,.,TRBJ2-2,.,TRBV28
CASSPRGLLNQPQHF,TGTGCCAGCAGCCCAAGGGGCCTGCTCAATCAGCCCCAGCATTTT,.,TRBJ1-5,.,TRBV7-8
CASSYSRHDRGLGSPLHF,TGTGCCAGCAGTTACTCGAGACATGACAGGGGGCTTGGTTCACCCCTCCACTTT,.,TRBJ1-6,TRBD1,TRBV6-2/TRBV6-3
CASSQERGYSNQPQHF,TGCGCCAGCAGCCAAGAGAGGGGCTATAGCAATCAGCCCCAGCATTTT,.,TRBJ1-5,.,TRBV4-1
CASSDGWGYTF,TGTGCCAGCAGTGACGGGTGGGGCTACACCTTC,few,TRBJ1-2,.,TRBV2
CASRLDYPNTGELFF,TGTGCCAGCAGATTGGACTACCCGAACACCGGGGAGCTGTTTTTT,.,TRBJ2-2,.,TRBV5-5
CASSYDTGEQYF,TGTGCCAGCAGTTACGATACCGGAGAGCAGTACTTC,.,TRBJ2-7,.,TRBV6-6
CASSRTGGSYEQYF,TGCGCCAGCAGTAGGACAGGGGGCTCCTACGAGCAGTACTTC,.,TRBJ2-7,TRBD1,TRBV4-1
CASSYSGGTGELFF,TGTGCCAGCTCCTATAGCGGGGGGACCGGGGAGCTGTTTTTT,.,TRBJ2-2,TRBD2,TRBV3-1/TRBV3-2
CASSPGSYGYTF,TGTGCCAGCAGCCCCGGGAGCTATGGCTACACCTTC,.,TRBJ1-2,.,TRBV14
CASSRWTGNTGELFF,TGTGCCAGTAGTCGATGGACAGGAAACACCGGGGAGCTGTTTTTT,.,TRBJ2-2,TRBD1,TRBV19
CASSLDGGTTDTQYF,TGTGCCAGCAGCTTAGATGGGGGTACCACAGATACGCAGTATTTT,.,TRBJ2-3,.,TRBV11-3
CASSEGGTIPDTQYF,TGTGCCAGCAGTGAAGGGGGGACTATTCCAGATACGCAGTATTTT,.,TRBJ2-3,TRBD2,TRBV6-1